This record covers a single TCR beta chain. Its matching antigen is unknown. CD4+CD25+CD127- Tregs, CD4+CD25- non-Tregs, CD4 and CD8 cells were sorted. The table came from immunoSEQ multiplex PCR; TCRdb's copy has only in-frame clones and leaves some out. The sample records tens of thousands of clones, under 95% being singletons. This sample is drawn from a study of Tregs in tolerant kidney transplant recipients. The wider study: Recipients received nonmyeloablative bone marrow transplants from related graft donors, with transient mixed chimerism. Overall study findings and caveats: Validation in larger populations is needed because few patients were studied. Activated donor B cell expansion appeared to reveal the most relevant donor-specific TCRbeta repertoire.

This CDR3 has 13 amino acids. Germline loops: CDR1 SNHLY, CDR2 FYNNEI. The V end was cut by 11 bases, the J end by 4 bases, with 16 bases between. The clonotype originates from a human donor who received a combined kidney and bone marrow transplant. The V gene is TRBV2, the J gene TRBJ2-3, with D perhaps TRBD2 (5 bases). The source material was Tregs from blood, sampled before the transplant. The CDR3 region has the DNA TGTGCCCGCCGGCCGACTACCGCAGATACGCAGTATTTT. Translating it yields CARRPTTADTQYF.